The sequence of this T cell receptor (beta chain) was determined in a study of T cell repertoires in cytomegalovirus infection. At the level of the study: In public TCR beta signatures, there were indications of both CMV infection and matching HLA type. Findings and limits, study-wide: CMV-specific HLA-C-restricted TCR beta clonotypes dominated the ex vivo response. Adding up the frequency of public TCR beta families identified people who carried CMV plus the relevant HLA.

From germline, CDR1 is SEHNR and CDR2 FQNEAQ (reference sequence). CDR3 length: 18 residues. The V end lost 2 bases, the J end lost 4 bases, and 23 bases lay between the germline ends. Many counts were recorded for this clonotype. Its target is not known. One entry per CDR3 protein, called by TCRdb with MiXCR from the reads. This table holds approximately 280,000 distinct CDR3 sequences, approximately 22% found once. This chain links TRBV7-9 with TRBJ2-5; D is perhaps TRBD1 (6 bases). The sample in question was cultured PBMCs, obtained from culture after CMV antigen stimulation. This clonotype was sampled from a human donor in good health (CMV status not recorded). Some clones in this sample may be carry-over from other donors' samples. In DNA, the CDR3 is TGTGCCAGCAGCTTACCCCAGGGGTCGGCGGGCGCCCGAGAGACCCAGTACTTC. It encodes CASSLPQGSAGARETQYF.